A selection of T cell receptor beta chains follows, all from one sample in a study of glioma-infiltrating T cells after dendritic cell vaccination. Assay used: immunoSEQ multiplex PCR; TCRdb lists only in-frame clones, some missing. The sample lists roughly 80,000 clones, roughly 90% occurring once. The sequencing used blood, collected before dendritic cell vaccination. These receptors were collected from a human donor with glioblastoma. The conserved cysteine and the conserved F or W are not part of the CDR3 here.

v_gene,CDR3aa
TRBV5-1,ASRPGTDHSPLH
TRBV5-4,ASSLPGQGGEQF
TRBV5-1,ASRPPGGSSYEQY
TRBV19,ASSIGQGAYSPLH
TRBV30,AWSEQGARVTEAF
TRBV11-2,ASSPLSGRLEQY
TRBV15,ATSRALEDTQY
TRBV7-3,ASSPGQGNEQY
TRBV4-1,ASSQEGASTEAF
TRBV4-1,ASSHPGQAYEQY
TRBV7-8,ASSLVLGAGRTDTQY
TRBV29-1,SAGQGVNQPQH
TRBV21-1,ASSAGQGETPEAF
TRBV5-1,ASSWTSGGVTDTQY
TRBV6-5,ASSTTPGQGETQY
TRBV28,ASSLSAGELF
TRBV28,ASSHSSSGGQETQY
TRBV19,ASSIVQASYGYT
TRBV18,ASSPPTREQY
TRBV5-1,ASSSSSEAF
TRBV11-2,ASSLPSFYEQY
TRBV6-5,ASSRLAFYNEQF
TRBV7-3,ASSPTGQGNTGELF
TRBV30,AWSGQGAGQPQH
TRBV4-1,ASSQDRAGLREQY
TRBV30,AWASGMNTEAF